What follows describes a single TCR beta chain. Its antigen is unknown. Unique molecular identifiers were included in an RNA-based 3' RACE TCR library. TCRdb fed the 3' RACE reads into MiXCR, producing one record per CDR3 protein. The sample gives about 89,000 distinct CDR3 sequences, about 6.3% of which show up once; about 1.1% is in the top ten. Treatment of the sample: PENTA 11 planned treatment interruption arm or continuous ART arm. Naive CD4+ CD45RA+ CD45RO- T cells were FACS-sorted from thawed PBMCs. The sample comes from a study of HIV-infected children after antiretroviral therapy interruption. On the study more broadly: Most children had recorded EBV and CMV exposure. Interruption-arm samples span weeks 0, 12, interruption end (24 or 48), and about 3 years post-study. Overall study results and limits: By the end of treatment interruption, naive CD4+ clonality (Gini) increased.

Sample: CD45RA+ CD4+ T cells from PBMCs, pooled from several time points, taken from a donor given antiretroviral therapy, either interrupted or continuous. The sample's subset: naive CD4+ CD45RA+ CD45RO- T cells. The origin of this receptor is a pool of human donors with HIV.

The CDR3 DNA reads TGTGCCAGCGCTTACTCATCACGGGCCGATACGCAGTATTTT. This encodes CASAYSSRADTQYF. This sequence joins TRBV9 and TRBJ2-3; D gene ambiguous. Germline V CDR1 and CDR2: SGDLS, YYNGEE. The CDR3 is made up of 14 amino acids. Trimming cost V 7 bases and J 6 bases, with 18 bases left between them.